These 2 T cell receptor beta chains share one sample of origin, sequenced in a study of molecular identifiers for immune sequencing clone quantification. MiXCR, applied by TCRdb to the PCR reads, yields one record per CDR3 protein. The sample contains just under 20,000 distinct CDR3 sequences, around 23% of which appear only once. Sample: naive CD8+ T cells from blood, with Jurkat cell RNA spiked in. Subset described: FACS-sorted CD8+CD4-CCR7+CD45RA+ naive T cells. The receptors were gathered from a human donor in good health. Some libraries in this study had Jurkat cell RNA spiked in.

This clonotype was seen at least ten times. This chain joins TRBV29-1 and TRBJ2-5; D gene ambiguous. This CDR3 has 10 residues. Germline CDR1 reads SQVTM; CDR2 reads ANQGSEA. Between the trimmed V and J ends, which lost 7 bases and 1 base, there was a span of 4 bases. DNA of the CDR3: TGCAGCGGCGTCCAAGAGACCCAGTACTTC. It is translated as CSGVQETQYF.

This chain links TRBV19 with TRBJ1-5; no reliable D call. Trimming shortened V by 3 bases and J by 2 bases, and 11 bases separated the two germline ends. Germline CDR1 reads LNHDA; CDR2 reads SQIVND (reference sequence). The CDR3 length is 15 residues. The CDR3 DNA follows: TGTGCCAGTAGTATCCAAGAATATGGCAATCAGCCCCAGCATTTT. It specifies CASSIQEYGNQPQHF.